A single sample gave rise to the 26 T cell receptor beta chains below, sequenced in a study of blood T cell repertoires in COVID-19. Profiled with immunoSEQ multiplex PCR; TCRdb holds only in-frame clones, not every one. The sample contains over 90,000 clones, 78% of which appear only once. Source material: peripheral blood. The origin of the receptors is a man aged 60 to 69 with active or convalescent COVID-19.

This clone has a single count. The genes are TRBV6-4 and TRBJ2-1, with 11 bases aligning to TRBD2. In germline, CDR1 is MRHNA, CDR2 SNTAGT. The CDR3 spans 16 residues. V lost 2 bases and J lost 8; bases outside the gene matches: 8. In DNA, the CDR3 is TGTGCCAGCAGTGACCCCACTAGCGGGAGAGGGGATGAGCAGTTCTTC. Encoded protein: CASSDPTSGRGDEQFF.

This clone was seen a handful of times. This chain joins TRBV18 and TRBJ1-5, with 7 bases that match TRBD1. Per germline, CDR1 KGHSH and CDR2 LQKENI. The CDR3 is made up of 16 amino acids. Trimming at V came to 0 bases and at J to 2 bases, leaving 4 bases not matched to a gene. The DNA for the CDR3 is TGTGCCAGCTCACCACCGAAAGGACAGGGCAATCAGCCCCAGCATTTT. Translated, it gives CASSPPKGQGNQPQHF.

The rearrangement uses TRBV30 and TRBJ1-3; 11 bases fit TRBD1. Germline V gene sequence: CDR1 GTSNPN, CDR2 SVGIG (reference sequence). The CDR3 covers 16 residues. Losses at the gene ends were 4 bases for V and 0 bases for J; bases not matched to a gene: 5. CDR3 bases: TGTGCCTGGACCCCCGGGACAGGGGGCTCTGGAAACACCATATATTTT. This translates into CAWTPGTGGSGNTIYF.

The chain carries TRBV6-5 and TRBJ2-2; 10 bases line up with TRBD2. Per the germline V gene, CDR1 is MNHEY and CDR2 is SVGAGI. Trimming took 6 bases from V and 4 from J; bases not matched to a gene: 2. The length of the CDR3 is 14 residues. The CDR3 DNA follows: TGTGCCAGCAGAGCGGGAGGGGGCACCGGGGAGCTGTTTTTT. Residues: CASRAGGGTGELFF.

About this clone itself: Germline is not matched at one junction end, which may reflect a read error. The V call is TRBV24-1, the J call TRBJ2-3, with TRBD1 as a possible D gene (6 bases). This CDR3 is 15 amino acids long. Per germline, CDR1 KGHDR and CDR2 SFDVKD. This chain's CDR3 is CAISEGRGVWDTQYF. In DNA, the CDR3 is TGTGCCATCAGTGAGGGCAGGGGAGTATGGGATACGCAGTATTTT.

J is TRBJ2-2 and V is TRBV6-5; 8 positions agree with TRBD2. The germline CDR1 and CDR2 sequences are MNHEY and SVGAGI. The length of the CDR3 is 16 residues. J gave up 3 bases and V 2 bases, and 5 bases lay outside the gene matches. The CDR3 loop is CASSYTAGVDTGELFF. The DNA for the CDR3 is TGTGCCAGCAGTTACACAGCGGGAGTTGACACCGGGGAGCTGTTTTTT.

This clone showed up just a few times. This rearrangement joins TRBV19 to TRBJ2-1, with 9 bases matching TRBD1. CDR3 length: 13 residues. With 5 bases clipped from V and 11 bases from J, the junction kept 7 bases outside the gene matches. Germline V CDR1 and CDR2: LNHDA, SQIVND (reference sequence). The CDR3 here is CASSSRQGGKQFF. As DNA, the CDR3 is TGTGCCAGTAGTTCACGACAGGGGGGTAAGCAGTTCTTC.

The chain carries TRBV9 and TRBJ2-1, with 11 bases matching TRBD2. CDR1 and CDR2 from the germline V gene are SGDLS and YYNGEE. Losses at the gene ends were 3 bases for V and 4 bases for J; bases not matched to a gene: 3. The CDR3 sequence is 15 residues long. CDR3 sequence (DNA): TGTGCCAGCAGCGACACTAGCGGGGGTTACAATGAGCAGTTCTTC. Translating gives CASSDTSGGYNEQFF. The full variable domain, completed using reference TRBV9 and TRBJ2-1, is DSGVTQTPKHLITATGQRVTLRCSPRSGDLSVYWYQQSLDQGLQFLIQYYNGEERAKGNILERFSAQQFPDLHSELNLSSLELGDSALYFCASSDTSGGYNEQFFGPGTRLTVL.

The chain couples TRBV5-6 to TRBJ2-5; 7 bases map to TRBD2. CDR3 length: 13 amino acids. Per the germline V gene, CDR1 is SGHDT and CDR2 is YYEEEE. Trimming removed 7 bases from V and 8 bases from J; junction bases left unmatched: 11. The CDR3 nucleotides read TGTGCCAGCGGGAGGGCGTACACCGGTACCCAGTACTTC. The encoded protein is CASGRAYTGTQYF.

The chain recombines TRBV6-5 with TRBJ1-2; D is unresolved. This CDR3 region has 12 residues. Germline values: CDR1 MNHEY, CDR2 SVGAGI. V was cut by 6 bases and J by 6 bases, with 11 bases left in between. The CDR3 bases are TGTGCCAGCAGCATTCGGGAGGATGGCTACACCTTC. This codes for CASSIREDGYTF.

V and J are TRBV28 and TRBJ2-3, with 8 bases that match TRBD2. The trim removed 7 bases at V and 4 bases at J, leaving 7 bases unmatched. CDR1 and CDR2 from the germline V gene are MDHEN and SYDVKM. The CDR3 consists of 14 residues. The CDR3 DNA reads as TGTGCCAGCACGCGGCGGGAGGACGCAGATACGCAGTATTTT. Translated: CASTRREDADTQYF.

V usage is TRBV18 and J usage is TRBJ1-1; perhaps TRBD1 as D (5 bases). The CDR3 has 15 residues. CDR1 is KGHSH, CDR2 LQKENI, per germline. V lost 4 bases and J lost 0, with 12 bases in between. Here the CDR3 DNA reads TGTGCCAGCTCACTCAGCGACAGCCTGAACACTGAAGCTTTCTTT. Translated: CASSLSDSLNTEAFF.

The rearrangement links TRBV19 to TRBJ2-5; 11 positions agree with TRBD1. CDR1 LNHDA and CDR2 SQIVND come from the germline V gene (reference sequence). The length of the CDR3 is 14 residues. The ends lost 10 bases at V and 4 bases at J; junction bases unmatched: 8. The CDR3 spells CATKRTGGVETQYF. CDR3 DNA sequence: TGTGCCACAAAGAGGACAGGGGGCGTAGAGACCCAGTACTTC.

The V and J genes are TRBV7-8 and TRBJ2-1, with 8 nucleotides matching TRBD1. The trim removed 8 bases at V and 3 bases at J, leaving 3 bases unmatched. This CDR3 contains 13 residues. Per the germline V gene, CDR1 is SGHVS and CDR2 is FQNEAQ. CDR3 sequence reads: CASQGQGYNEQFF. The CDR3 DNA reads TGTGCCAGCCAAGGACAGGGCTACAATGAGCAGTTCTTC.

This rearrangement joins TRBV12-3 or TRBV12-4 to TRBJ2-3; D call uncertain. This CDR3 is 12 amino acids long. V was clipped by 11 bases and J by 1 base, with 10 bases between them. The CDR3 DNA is TGTGCCGCCGCCCGGGGCACAGATACGCAGTATTTT. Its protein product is CAAARGTDTQYF.

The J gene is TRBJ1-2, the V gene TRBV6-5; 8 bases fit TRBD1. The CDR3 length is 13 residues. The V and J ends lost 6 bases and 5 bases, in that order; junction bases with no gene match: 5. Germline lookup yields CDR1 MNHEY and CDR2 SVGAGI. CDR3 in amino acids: CASRTTGEYGYTF. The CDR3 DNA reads TGTGCCAGCAGGACGACAGGGGAGTATGGCTACACCTTC.

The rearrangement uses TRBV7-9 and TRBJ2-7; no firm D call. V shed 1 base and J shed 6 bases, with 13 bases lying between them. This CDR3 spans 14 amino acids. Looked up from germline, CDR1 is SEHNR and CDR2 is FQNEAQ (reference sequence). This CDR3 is CASSLGSVASEQYV. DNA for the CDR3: TGTGCCAGCAGCTTAGGTTCGGTAGCCTCCGAGCAGTACGTC.

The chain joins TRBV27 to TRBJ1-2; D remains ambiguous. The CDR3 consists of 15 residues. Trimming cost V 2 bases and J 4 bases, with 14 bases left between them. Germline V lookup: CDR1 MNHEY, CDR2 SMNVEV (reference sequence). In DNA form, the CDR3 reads TGTGCCAGCAGTTTAGCCCCCGGGAGCGCCTATGGCTACACCTTC. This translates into CASSLAPGSAYGYTF.

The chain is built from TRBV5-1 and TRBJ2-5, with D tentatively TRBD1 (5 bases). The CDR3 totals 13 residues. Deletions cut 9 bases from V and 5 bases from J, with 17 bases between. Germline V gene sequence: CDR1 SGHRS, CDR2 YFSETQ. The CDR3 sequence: CATSPGARETQYF. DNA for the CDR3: TGCGCCACCTCTCCTGGGGCTCGGGAGACCCAGTACTTC.

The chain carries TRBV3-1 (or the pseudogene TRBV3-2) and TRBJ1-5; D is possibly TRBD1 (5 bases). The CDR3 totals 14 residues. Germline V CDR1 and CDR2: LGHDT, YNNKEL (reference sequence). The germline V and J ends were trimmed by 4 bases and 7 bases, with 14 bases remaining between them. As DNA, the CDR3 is TGTGCCAGCAGCCTTCGGACACATCCCCAGCCCCAGCATTTT. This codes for CASSLRTHPQPQHF.

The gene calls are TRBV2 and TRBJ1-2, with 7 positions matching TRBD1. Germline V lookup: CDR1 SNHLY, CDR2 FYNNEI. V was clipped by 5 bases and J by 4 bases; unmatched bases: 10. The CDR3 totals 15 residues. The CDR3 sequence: CASSYDRVSLYGYTF. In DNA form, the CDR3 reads TGTGCCAGCAGTTACGACAGGGTATCCCTCTATGGCTACACCTTC.

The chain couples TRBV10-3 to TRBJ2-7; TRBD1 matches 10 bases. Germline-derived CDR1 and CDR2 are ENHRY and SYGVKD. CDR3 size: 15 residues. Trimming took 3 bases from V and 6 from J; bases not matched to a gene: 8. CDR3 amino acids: CAISERQGAIGEQYF. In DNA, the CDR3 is TGTGCCATCAGTGAAAGACAGGGGGCAATTGGCGAGCAGTACTTC.

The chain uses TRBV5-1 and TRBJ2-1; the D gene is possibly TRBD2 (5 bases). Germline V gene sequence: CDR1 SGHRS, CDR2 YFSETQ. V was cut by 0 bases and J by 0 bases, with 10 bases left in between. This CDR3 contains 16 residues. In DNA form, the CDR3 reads TGCGCCAGCAGCTTGGGGGCGGGCTACTCCTACAATGAGCAGTTCTTC. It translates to CASSLGAGYSYNEQFF.

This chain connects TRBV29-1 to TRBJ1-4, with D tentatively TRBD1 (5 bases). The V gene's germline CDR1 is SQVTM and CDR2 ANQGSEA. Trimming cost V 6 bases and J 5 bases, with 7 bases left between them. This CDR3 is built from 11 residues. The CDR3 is CSVRTNEKLFF. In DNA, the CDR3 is TGCAGCGTAAGGACAAATGAAAAACTGTTTTTT.

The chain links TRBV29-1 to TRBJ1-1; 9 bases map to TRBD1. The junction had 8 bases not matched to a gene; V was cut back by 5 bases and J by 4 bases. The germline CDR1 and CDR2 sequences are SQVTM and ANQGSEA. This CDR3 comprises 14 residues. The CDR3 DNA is TGCAGCGTTACAGGGACAGGGAGAACCACTGAAGCTTTCTTT. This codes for CSVTGTGRTTEAFF.

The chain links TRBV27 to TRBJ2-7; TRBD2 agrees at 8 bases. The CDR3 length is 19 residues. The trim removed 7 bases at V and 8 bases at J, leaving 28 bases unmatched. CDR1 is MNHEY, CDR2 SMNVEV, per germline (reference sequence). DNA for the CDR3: TGTGCCAGCACCCTAGGGAGGACAGAAAGGACGGGAGGGCCTCCCAAGCAGTACGTC. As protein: CASTLGRTERTGGPPKQYV.